This TCR beta chain was observed in a study of somatic mutations in cytotoxic T cells in rheumatoid arthritis. Study as a whole: Collection of patient blood (under 34 ml EDTA) took place right after diagnosis, before any treatment. The flow sorting of some V beta antibody-stained T-cell populations reached nearly 100% purity, and the sorted populations included V beta1+ cells sequenced for TCRB.

This clone was detected only once. Its target is unknown. Germline values: CDR1 MNHNS, CDR2 SASEGT. The CDR3 runs 15 residues. V was trimmed by 9 bases and J by 4 bases, leaving 19 bases between them. Study-wide results and caveats: Levels of CD8+ T-cell clonality in rheumatoid arthritis patients were statistically indistinguishable from those seen in age-matched healthy controls, with no significant difference. Just what the expanded CD8+ clones targeted, in terms of antigens, remained unknown.

Measured with immunoSEQ multiplex PCR; TCRdb has only the in-frame clones, and not every one. The sample yields approximately 10,000 clones, about 80% seen once. The sequenced material came from CD8+ T cells sorted from blood. The sequence was obtained from a woman aged 55-70 years with rheumatoid arthritis. This chain links TRBV6-1 with TRBJ2-1, with D tentatively TRBD1 (7 bases). This CDR3 reads CASERSQGGYNEQFF. The CDR3 region has the DNA TGTGCCAGTGAGAGGAGCCAGGGGGGTTACAATGAGCAGTTCTTC.